Given below is one T cell receptor (beta chain) in context. One entry per CDR3 protein results from TCRdb running MiXCR on the 5' RACE reads. The sample holds a few hundred thousand distinct CDR3 sequences, under 20% seen once. This sample was included in a study of identical twins. This CDR3 has 17 residues. V shed 2 bases and J shed 0 bases, with 14 bases lying between them. CDR1 is LGHDT, CDR2 YNNKEL, per germline (reference sequence). Sequencing was done on a sample of naive T cells sorted from blood. V usage is TRBV3-1 and J usage is TRBJ1-3; D gene uncertain. The clonotype originates from a man over 45 in good health. CDR3 DNA: TGTGCCAGCAGCCAAAACTCACGGACTCGCTCTGGAAACACCATATATTTT. Protein: CASSQNSRTRSGNTIYF.